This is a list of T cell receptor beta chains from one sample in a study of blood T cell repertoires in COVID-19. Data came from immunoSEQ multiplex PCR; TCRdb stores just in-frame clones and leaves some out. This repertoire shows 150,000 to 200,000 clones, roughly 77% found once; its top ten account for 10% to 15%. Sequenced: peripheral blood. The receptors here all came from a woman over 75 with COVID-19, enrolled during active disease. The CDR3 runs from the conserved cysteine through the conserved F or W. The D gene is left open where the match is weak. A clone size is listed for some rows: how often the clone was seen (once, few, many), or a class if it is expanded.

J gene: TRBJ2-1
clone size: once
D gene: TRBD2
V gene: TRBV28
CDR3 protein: CASSLAGGPNEQFF
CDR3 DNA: TGTGCCAGCAGTTTAGCGGGAGGGCCTAATGAGCAGTTCTTC

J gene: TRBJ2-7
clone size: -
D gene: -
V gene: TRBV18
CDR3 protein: CASSPRGYLSYEQYF
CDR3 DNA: TGTGCCAGCTCACCGAGGGGGTACCTCTCCTACGAGCAGTACTTC

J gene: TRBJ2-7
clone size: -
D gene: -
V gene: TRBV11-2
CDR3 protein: CASSLTRDKSYEQYF
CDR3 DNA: TGTGCCAGCAGCTTAACCCGGGACAAGTCCTACGAGCAGTACTTC

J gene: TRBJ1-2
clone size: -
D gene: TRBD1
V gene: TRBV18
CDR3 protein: CASSPSVGTGDNYGYTF
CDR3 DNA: TGTGCCAGCTCACCATCGGTCGGGACAGGGGATAACTATGGCTACACCTTC

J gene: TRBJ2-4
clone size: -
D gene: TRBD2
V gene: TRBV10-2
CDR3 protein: CASSESSGGLLAKNIQYF
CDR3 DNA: TGCGCCAGCAGTGAGTCTAGCGGGGGCCTTCTAGCCAAAAACATTCAGTACTTC

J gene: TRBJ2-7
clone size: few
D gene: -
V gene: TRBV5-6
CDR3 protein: CASSLGLINAYHQVEQYF
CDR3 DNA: TGTGCCAGCAGCTTGGGACTAATAAATGCTTACCATCAAGTCGAGCAGTACTTC

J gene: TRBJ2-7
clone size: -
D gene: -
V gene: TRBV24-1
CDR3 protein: CATSDHNSNEQYF
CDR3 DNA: TGTGCCACCAGTGACCACAACAGCAACGAGCAGTACTTC

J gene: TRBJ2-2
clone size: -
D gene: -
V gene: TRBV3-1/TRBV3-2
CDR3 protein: CASRPTDRGTGELFF
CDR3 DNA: TGTGCCAGCAGACCTACCGACCGGGGTACCGGGGAGCTGTTTTTT

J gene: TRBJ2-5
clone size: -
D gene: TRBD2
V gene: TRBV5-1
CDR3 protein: CASSSQGLAVQETQYF
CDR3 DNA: TGCGCCAGCAGCTCACAGGGACTAGCGGTCCAAGAGACCCAGTACTTC

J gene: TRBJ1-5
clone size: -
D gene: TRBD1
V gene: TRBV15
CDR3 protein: CATSRGDRDNQPQHF
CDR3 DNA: TGTGCCACCAGCAGAGGGGACAGGGATAATCAGCCCCAGCATTTT

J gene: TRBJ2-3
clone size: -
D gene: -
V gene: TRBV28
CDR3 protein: CASSQRGDTQYF
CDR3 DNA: TGTGCCAGCAGCCAGAGAGGGGATACGCAGTATTTT